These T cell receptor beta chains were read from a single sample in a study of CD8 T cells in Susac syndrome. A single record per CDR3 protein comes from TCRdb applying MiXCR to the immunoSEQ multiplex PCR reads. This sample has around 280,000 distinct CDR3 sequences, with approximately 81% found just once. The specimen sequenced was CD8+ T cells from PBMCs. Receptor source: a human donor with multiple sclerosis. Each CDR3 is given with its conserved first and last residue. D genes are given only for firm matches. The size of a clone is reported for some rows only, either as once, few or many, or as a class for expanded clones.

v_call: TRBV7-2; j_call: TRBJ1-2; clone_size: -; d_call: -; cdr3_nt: TGTGCCAGCAGCTTGGAGGCGCTCTATGGCTACACCTTC; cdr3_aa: CASSLEALYGYTF
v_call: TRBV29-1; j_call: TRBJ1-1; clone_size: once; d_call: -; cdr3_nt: TGCAGCGTTGAGTGGGCAGGTTTGGAAGCTTTCTTT; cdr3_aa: CSVEWAGLEAFF
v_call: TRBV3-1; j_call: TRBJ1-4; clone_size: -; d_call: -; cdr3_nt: TGTGCCAGCAGCAAGCGTGCCGGGACACCAACTAATGAAAAACTGTTTTTT; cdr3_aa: CASSKRAGTPTNEKLFF
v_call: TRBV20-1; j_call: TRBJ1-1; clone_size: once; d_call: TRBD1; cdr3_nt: TGCAGTGCTAGAAACCCCCCAGGGGGCATCGACACTGAAGCTTTCTTT; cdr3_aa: CSARNPPGGIDTEAFF
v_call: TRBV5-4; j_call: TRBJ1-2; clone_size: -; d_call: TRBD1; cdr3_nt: TGTGCCAGCGCCGGGACAGCTAACTATGGCTACACCTTC; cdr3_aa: CASAGTANYGYTF
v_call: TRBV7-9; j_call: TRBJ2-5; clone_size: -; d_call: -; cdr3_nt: TGTGCCAGCAACCAAGGGCTCGGTGAGACCCAGTACTTC; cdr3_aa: CASNQGLGETQYF
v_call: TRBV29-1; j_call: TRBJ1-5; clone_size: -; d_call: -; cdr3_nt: TGCAGCGTGGGGACCTCTACTAATCAGCCCCAGCATTTT; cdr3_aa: CSVGTSTNQPQHF
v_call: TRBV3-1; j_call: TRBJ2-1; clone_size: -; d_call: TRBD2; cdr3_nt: TGTGCCAGCAGGTATAGCGGGAGGCCTAACAATGAGAGGGAGTTCTTC; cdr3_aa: CASRYSGRPNNEREFF
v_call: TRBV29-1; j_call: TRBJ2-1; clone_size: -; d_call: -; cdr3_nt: TGCAGCGTTGAAGGATATGAGCAGTTCTTC; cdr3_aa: CSVEGYEQFF
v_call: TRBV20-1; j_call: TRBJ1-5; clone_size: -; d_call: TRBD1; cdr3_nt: TGCAGTGCCCCGGGACAGGGGACAAGGCAGCCCCAGCATTTT; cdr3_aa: CSAPGQGTRQPQHF
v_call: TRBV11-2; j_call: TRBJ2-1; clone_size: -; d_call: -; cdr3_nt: TGTGCCAGCAGCTTTTCGAGGGGCGCTTATGAGCAGTTCTTC; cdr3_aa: CASSFSRGAYEQFF
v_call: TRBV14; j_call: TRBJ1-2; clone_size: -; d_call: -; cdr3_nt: TGTGCCAGCAGCCAAGCGTTTTTGGTAACAGAACCTAACTATGGCTACACCTTC; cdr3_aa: CASSQAFLVTEPNYGYTF
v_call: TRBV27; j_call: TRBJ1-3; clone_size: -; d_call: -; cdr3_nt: TGTGCCAGCAGTTTATCAGTCTCTGGAAACACCATATATTTT; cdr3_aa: CASSLSVSGNTIYF
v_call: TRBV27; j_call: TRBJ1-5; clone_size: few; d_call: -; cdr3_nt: TGTGCCAGCAGTTCTACAAATAGCAATCAGCCCCAGCATTTT; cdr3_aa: CASSSTNSNQPQHF
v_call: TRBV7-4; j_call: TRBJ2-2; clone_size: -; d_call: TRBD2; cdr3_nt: TGTGCCAGCAGCCGGACTAGCAAGGCCGGGGAGCTGTTTTTT; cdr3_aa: CASSRTSKAGELFF
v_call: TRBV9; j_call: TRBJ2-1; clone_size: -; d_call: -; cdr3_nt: TGTGCCAGCAGCGTCCCAGCGGACAGACCGTCCGTTGAGCAGTTCTTC; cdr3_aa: CASSVPADRPSVEQFF
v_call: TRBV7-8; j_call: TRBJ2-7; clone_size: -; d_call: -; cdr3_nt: TGTGCCAGCAGCCCTAATACGCGCACTATGAGCTCCTACGAGCAGTACTTC; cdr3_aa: CASSPNTRTMSSYEQYF
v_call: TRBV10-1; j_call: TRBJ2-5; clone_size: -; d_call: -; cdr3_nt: TGCGCCAGCAGTGAGGTACCGGGGGAGACCCAGTACTTC; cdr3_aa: CASSEVPGETQYF
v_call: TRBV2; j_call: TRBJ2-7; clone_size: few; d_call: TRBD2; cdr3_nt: TGTGCCAGCCAACTAGCGGGAGCCTACGAGCAGTACTTC; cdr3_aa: CASQLAGAYEQYF
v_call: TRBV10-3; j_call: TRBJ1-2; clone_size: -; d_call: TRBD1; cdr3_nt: TGTGCCATCGATTTTCGGGACAGTCGAGCTAACTATGGCTACACCTTC; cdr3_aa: CAIDFRDSRANYGYTF
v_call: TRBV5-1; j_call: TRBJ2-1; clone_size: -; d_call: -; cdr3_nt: TGCGCCAGCAGCAACCGGGACTCGGGCGCTGAGCAGTTCTTC; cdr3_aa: CASSNRDSGAEQFF
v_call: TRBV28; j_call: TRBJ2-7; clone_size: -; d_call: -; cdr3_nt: TGTGCCAGCAGTTTGACTCGGGGCTTGGGCGACGAGCAGTACTTC; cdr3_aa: CASSLTRGLGDEQYF
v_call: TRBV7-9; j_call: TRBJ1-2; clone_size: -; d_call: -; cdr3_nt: TGTGCCAGCAGCTACGACGCGGGCGGGATCTATGGCTACACCTTC; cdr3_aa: CASSYDAGGIYGYTF
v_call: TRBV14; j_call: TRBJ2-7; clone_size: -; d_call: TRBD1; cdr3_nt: TGTGCCAGCAGCCCTAACAGGGGGCAAACCTACGAGCAGTACTTC; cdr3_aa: CASSPNRGQTYEQYF
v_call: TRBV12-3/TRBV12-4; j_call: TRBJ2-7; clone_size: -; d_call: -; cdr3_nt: TGTGCCAGCAGTCCTTTACAAGGGGCCCCCTACGAGCAGTACTTC; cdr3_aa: CASSPLQGAPYEQYF
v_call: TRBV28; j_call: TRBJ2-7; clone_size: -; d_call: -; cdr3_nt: TGTGCCAGCACAATGAGAGGGAGCGCCCACGAGCAGTACTTC; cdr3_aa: CASTMRGSAHEQYF
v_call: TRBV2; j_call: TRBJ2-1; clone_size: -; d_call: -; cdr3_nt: TGTGCCAGCAGTGAGATGCACAGCGACTATGAGCAGTTCTTC; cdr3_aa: CASSEMHSDYEQFF
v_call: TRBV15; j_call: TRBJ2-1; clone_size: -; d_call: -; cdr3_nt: TGTGCCACCAGCAGAGCTCGGGGAGGCAATGAGCAGTTCTTC; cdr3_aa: CATSRARGGNEQFF
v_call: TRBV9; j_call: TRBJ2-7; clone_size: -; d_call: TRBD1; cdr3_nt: TGTGCCAGCAGCGTAGCTCAGGGACAGAGCTACGAGCAGTACTTC; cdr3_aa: CASSVAQGQSYEQYF
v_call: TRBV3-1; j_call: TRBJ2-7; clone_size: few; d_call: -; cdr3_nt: TGTGCCAGCAGCCAAGTCCGCCACGAGCAGTACTTC; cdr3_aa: CASSQVRHEQYF
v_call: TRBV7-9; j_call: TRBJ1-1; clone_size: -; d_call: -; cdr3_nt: TGTGCCAGCAGCTTAGAGAGTATTGGTGAAGCTTTCTTT; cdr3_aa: CASSLESIGEAFF
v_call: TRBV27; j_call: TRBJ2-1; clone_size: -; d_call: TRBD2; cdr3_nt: TGTGCCAGCAGACTAGCGGGAGAGGGATACAATGAGCAGTTCTTC; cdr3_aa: CASRLAGEGYNEQFF
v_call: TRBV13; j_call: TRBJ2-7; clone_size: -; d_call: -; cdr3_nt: TGTGCCAGCAGCCCGACGACTCTACCCGGGAACTACGAGCAGTACTTC; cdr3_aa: CASSPTTLPGNYEQYF
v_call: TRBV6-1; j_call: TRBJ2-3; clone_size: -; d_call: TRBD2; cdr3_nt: TGTGCCAGCAGTGCCTCTTCCCGGGGGGTGGGCACAGATACGCAGTATTTT; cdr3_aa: CASSASSRGVGTDTQYF
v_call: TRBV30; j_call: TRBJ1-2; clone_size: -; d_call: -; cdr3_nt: TGTGCCTGGAGCCCCACCAGGGATGGCTACACCTTC; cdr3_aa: CAWSPTRDGYTF
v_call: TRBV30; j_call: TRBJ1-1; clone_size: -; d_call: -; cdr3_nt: TGTGCCTGGAGTGTTCCAGGGGAAAGTTTTGTGAACACTGAAGCTTCCTTT; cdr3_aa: CAWSVPGESFVNTEASF
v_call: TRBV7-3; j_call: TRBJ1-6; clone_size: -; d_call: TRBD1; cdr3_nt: TGTGCCAGCAGCTTAACGGGGTTCTCTTACGGACAGGAGAATTCACCCCTCCACTTT; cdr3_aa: CASSLTGFSYGQENSPLHF
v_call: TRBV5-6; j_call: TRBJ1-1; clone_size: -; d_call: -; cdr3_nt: TGTGCCAGCAGCCCTCGTCCAGGGGACCTACTTGAAGCTTTCTTT; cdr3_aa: CASSPRPGDLLEAFF
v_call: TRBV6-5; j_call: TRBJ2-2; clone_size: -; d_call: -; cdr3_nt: TGTGCCAGCAGTTATGCGGAGAACACCGGGGAGCTGTTTTTT; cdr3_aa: CASSYAENTGELFF
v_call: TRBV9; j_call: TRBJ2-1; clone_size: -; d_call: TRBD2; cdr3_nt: TGTGCCAGCAGTTTTCCCCGCCGGGGGACTAGCGGGAATGAGCAGTTCTTC; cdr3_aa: CASSFPRRGTSGNEQFF
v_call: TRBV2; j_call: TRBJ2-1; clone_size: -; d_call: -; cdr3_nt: TGTGCCAGCAGTGAACCTAAGATCCCCCGTTCAACCCCCTCCCACAATGAGCAGTTCTTC; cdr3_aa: CASSEPKIPRSTPSHNEQFF
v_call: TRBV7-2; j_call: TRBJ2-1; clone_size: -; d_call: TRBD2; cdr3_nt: TGTGCCAGCAGCTTCTATGGGGAGGGGAAGTACAATGAGCAGTTCTTC; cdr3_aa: CASSFYGEGKYNEQFF
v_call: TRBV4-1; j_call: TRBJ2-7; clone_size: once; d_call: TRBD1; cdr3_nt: TGCGCCAGCAGCCAACGGGACAGGGTGATCCCCTACGAGCAGTACTTC; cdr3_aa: CASSQRDRVIPYEQYF
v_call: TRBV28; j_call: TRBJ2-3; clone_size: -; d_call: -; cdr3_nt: TGTGCCAGCAGCGCTAATAGCCTTACAGATACGCAGTATTTT; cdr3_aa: CASSANSLTDTQYF
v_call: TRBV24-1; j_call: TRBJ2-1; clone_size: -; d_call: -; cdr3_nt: TGTGCCACCAGTGATTTGCGGGAGCAGTTCTTC; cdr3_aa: CATSDLREQFF
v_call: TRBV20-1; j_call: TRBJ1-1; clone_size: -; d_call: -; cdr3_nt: TGCAGTGCTAGATACGGACAGTTCATGAACACTGAAGCTTTCTTT; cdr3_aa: CSARYGQFMNTEAFF
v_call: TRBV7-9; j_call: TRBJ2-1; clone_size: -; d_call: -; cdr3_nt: TGTGCCAGCAGCTTAGTACTGGTGAATGAGCAGTTCTTC; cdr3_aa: CASSLVLVNEQFF
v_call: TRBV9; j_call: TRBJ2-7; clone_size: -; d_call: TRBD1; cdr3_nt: TGTGCCAGCAGCCCCGGGACAGCTTTCGAGCAGTACTTC; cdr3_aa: CASSPGTAFEQYF
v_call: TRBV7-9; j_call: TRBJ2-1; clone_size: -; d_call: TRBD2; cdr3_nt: TGTGCCAGCAGCTTAACGATAGGGGCCGCGGGGGATGAGCAGTTCTTC; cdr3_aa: CASSLTIGAAGDEQFF
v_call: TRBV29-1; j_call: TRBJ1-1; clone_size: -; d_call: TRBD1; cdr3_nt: TGCAGCGTCCTCCCTCAGGGGGCGATGCGCACTGAAGCTTTCTTT; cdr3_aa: CSVLPQGAMRTEAFF
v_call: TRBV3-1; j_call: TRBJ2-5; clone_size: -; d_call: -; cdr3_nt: TGTGCCAGCAGCCAAGAGGCGTGGGACGCCCTAGGAGAGACCCAGTACTTC; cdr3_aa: CASSQEAWDALGETQYF
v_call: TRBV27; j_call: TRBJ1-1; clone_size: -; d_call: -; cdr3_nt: TGTGCCAGCAGTTTAAGAGTCCCAGGGAGGCCAACTGAAGCTTTCTTT; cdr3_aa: CASSLRVPGRPTEAFF
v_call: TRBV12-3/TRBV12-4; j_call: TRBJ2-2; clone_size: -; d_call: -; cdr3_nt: TGTGCCAGCAACCACCCCCGGACAGCGAACACCGGGGAGCTGTTTTTT; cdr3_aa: CASNHPRTANTGELFF
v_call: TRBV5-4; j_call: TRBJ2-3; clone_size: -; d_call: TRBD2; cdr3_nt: TGTGCCAGCAGGTTGAAGCGGGAGAGTAAGACAGATACGCAGTATTTT; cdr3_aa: CASRLKRESKTDTQYF
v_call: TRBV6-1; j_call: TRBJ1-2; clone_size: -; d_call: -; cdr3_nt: TGTGCCAGCAGTGGCCGGGGGGGCGGCTACACCTTC; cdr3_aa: CASSGRGGGYTF
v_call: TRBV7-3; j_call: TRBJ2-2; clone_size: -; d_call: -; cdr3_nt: TGTGCCAGCAGCTTACAACTGACTTTGGGGAACACCGGGGAGCTGTTTTTT; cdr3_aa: CASSLQLTLGNTGELFF